Listed below are T cell receptor beta chains from one sample, sequenced in a study of T cell repertoires in cytomegalovirus infection. Each CDR3 protein is one row after TCRdb ran MiXCR on the reads. The sample has approximately 600,000 distinct CDR3 sequences, just under 40% seen once. For these TCRs, the target antigens are not known. The sequencing here drew on cultured PBMCs, taken from culture after CMV antigen stimulation. Every receptor here comes from a human donor in good health (CMV status not recorded). Some clones in this sample may be carry-over from other donors' samples. Both conserved end residues are part of each CDR3.

>TRBV7-6|TRBJ2-5
CASSLVVSETQYF
>TRBV6-1|TRBJ1-5
CASSVGDSNQPQHF
>TRBV20-1|TRBJ2-2
CSARDRVANTGELFF
>TRBV5-4|TRBJ1-4
CASSYLQSGGVRKLFF
>TRBV11-2|TRBJ2-5
CASSFQLAGGQETQYF
>TRBV28|TRBJ1-3
CASSFDRIGDTIYF
>TRBV10-3|TRBJ2-1
CAISESRTGSDNEQFF
>TRBV19|TRBJ2-7
CASSYRIRDHFPYEQYF
>TRBV7-6|TRBJ2-5
CASSLGSLDGETQYF
>TRBV12-3/TRBV12-4|TRBJ1-5
CASSVEQGFQPQHF
>TRBV7-9|TRBJ1-4
CASSSDATNEKLFF
>TRBV5-1|TRBJ2-1
CASTSGGHSYNEQFF
>TRBV6-6|TRBJ2-2
CASSRIPADSNTGELFF
>TRBV12-3/TRBV12-4|TRBJ1-2
CASSFRARGYTF
>TRBV7-6|TRBJ1-2
CASSLVEGPNYGYTF
>TRBV6-2/TRBV6-3|TRBJ2-6
CASSWASGSGANVLTF
>TRBV6-2/TRBV6-3|TRBJ2-2
CASRGLGNTGELFF
>TRBV2|TRBJ2-5
CASSEAGTSGETQYF
>TRBV5-4|TRBJ1-6
CASNLGGDSNSPLHF
>TRBV7-2|TRBJ1-5
CASSLSGYNQPQHF